The 16 T cell receptor beta chains reported below all come from one sample, sequenced in a study of blood T cell repertoires in COVID-19. TCRdb's copy holds only in-frame clones and misses some; the assay was immunoSEQ multiplex PCR. This sample carries 70,000 or so clones, 70% to 90% of them seen once, and the ten largest clones take approximately 1.4%. The sequenced material came from peripheral blood. All receptors derive from a human donor in a cohort sampled during active COVID-19.

The CDR3: CASSSQIRGNEQFF. CDR3 sequence (DNA): TGTGCCAGCAGCTCCCAAATACGAGGCAATGAGCAGTTCTTC. V and J are TRBV7-9 and TRBJ2-1; D not resolved. CDR1 and CDR2 from the germline V gene are SEHNR and FQNEAQ (reference sequence). The CDR3 contains 14 residues. V lost 4 bases and J lost 6, with 13 bases in between.

The chain uses TRBV7-9 and TRBJ1-2; TRBD1 matches 7 bases. CDR1 and CDR2 (germline): SEHNR, FQNEAQ (reference sequence). This CDR3 is 15 amino acids long. The V gene end was trimmed by 4 bases and the J gene end by 6 bases; junction bases not matched to a gene: 11. The CDR3 DNA follows: TGTGCCAGCAGCTCCCGTCGGACAGGCTTGGATGGCTACACCTTC. Its translation is CASSSRRTGLDGYTF.

J is TRBJ2-2 and V is TRBV7-3; tentatively, D is TRBD1 (6 bases). The CDR3 runs to 12 residues. Trimming shortened V by 4 bases and J by 10 bases, and 10 bases separated the two germline ends. Germline lookup yields CDR1 SGHTA and CDR2 FQGTGA. The CDR3 loop reads CASSSQGLELFF. CDR3 in DNA: TGTGCCAGCAGCTCACAGGGTTTGGAGCTGTTTTTT. The full variable domain, its missing parts supplied by reference TRBV7-3 and TRBJ2-2, is GAGVSQTPSNKVTEKGKYVELRCDPISGHTALYWYRQSLGQGPEFLIYFQGTGAADDSGLPNDRFFAVRPEGSVSTLKIQRTERGDSAVYLCASSSQGLELFFGEGSRLTVL.

The V call is TRBV10-3, the J call TRBJ1-3; 10 positions match TRBD1. The J segment lost 0 bases and the V segment lost 6 bases, leaving 5 bases of the junction unmatched. The CDR3 is made up of 16 amino acids. In germline, CDR1 is ENHRY, CDR2 SYGVKD. The CDR3 region is CAIRGDRGTSGNTIYF. The CDR3 DNA sequence: TGTGCCATCAGGGGGGACAGGGGCACCTCTGGAAACACCATATATTTT.

The chain employs TRBV7-3 and TRBJ2-6; 12 nucleotides align to TRBD2. Per the germline V gene, CDR1 is SGHTA and CDR2 is FQGTGA. This CDR3 region has 17 residues. V was clipped by 5 bases and J by 3 bases; unmatched bases: 5. The CDR3 DNA is TGTGCCAGCAGCCCCGGACTAGCGGGAATTGGGGCCAACGTCCTGACTTTC. It codes for CASSPGLAGIGANVLTF.

The rearrangement uses TRBV28 and TRBJ2-3; TRBD1 aligns across 7 bases. This CDR3 has 15 amino acids. Germline loops: CDR1 MDHEN, CDR2 SYDVKM. Trimming took 2 bases from V and 1 from J; bases not matched to a gene: 3. Here the CDR3 DNA reads TGTGCCAGCAGTTTACAAGGGGGCGGCACAGATACGCAGTATTTT. Its translation is CASSLQGGGTDTQYF.

This clone is a singleton in its sample. This chain uses TRBV9 with TRBJ1-2; D is possibly TRBD1 (6 bases). The germline CDR1 and CDR2 sequences are SGDLS and YYNGEE. The CDR3 consists of 16 residues. With 0 bases removed from V and 7 bases from J, the gap between germline ends came to 19 bases. Written as DNA, the CDR3 is TGTGCCAGCAGCGTAGACCCCACAGGGACACGACGTGGCTACACCTTC. This translates into CASSVDPTGTRRGYTF. Together with reference TRBV9 and TRBJ1-2, the CDR3 gives the full variable domain: DSGVTQTPKHLITATGQRVTLRCSPRSGDLSVYWYQQSLDQGLQFLIQYYNGEERAKGNILERFSAQQFPDLHSELNLSSLELGDSALYFCASSVDPTGTRRGYTFGSGTRLTVV.

The chain recombines TRBV5-1 with TRBJ2-7; perhaps TRBD2 as D (6 bases). V was pared by 7 bases and J by 3 bases, with 20 bases between. The length of the CDR3 is 15 residues. The V gene's germline CDR1 is SGHRS and CDR2 YFSETQ. CDR3 region: CASYHWGERFYEQYF. For the CDR3, the DNA is TGCGCCAGCTACCATTGGGGGGAAAGGTTCTACGAGCAGTACTTC.

The chain carries TRBV29-1 and TRBJ1-6; 7 bases line up with TRBD1. Looked up from germline, CDR1 is SQVTM and CDR2 is ANQGSEA. The CDR3 spans 14 residues. V shed 6 bases, J shed 7 bases, and the junction held 9 bases outside the gene matches. CDR3 bases: TGCAGCGTCCGGGACAGAGGAGAAAATTCACCCCTCCACTTT. Its protein product is CSVRDRGENSPLHF.

V gene TRBV5-4 combines with J gene TRBJ2-5, with TRBD1 identical over 8 bases. The CDR3 sequence is 16 residues long. Trimming cost V 4 bases and J 0 bases; bases outside gene matches: 8. Germline-derived CDR1 and CDR2 are SGHNT and YYREEE (reference sequence). This CDR3 reads CASSASGTGYQETQYF. In DNA, the CDR3 is TGTGCCAGCAGCGCCTCCGGGACAGGCTACCAAGAGACCCAGTACTTC.

The chain joins TRBV10-1 to TRBJ2-1, with 9 bases fitting TRBD2. V shed 8 bases and J 6 bases; nucleotides not matched to a gene: 5. CDR3 size: 13 residues. The germline gives CDR1 WNHNN, CDR2 SYGVQD (reference sequence). CDR3 amino acids: CASSGLAGNEQFF. The CDR3, as DNA: TGCGCCAGCTCGGGACTAGCCGGCAATGAGCAGTTCTTC.

The J gene is TRBJ2-1, the V gene TRBV30, with 9 bases lining up with TRBD1. The germline V gene has CDR1 GTSNPN and CDR2 SVGIG (reference sequence). The CDR3 covers 15 residues. The V gene end was trimmed by 2 bases and the J gene end by 5 bases; junction bases not matched to a gene: 7. CDR3 protein: CAWSRPGQGDNEQFF. CDR3 bases: TGTGCCTGGAGTCGACCGGGACAGGGCGACAATGAGCAGTTCTTC.

This clone was counted once. This chain joins TRBV10-3 and TRBJ1-3, with D uncertain. CDR3 size: 13 residues. Germline assignment: CDR1 ENHRY and CDR2 SYGVKD. Trimming removed 5 bases from V and 4 bases from J, with 9 bases in between. The CDR3 region has the DNA TGTGCCATCAGTTTCGACGGGGGAAACACCATATATTTT. Protein product: CAISFDGGNTIYF.

The chain employs TRBV29-1 and TRBJ2-1; D is perhaps TRBD2 (6 bases). CDR3 length: 12 residues. Deletions cut 7 bases from V and 6 bases from J, with 13 bases between. CDR1 SQVTM and CDR2 ANQGSEA come from the germline V gene. The CDR3 DNA sequence: TGCAGCGGGTCCCAGACTAGCAATGAGCAGTTCTTC. This gives the protein CSGSQTSNEQFF.

A single count supports this clone. The V and J genes are TRBV29-1 and TRBJ1-4; 8 nucleotides agree with TRBD1. Per germline, CDR1 SQVTM and CDR2 ANQGSEA. This CDR3 has 15 amino acids. V was clipped by 7 bases and J by 3 bases; unmatched bases: 10. The CDR3 nucleotides read TGCAGCGGTGGACAGGGAGGTTCGGCTAATGAAAAACTGTTTTTT. Protein product: CSGGQGGSANEKLFF.

By frequency in the sample, this clone is medium-sized (0.01 to 0.1%). J is TRBJ2-7 and V is TRBV6-5, with 7 bases fitting TRBD2. The junction had 12 bases not matched to a gene; V was cut back by 4 bases and J by 6 bases. The germline V gene has CDR1 MNHEY and CDR2 SVGAGI. The CDR3 has 15 amino acids. The DNA of the CDR3 is TGTGCCAGCAGTTGCCCAGGGCTAGCGGACCGCGAGCAGTACGTC. This translates into CASSCPGLADREQYV.